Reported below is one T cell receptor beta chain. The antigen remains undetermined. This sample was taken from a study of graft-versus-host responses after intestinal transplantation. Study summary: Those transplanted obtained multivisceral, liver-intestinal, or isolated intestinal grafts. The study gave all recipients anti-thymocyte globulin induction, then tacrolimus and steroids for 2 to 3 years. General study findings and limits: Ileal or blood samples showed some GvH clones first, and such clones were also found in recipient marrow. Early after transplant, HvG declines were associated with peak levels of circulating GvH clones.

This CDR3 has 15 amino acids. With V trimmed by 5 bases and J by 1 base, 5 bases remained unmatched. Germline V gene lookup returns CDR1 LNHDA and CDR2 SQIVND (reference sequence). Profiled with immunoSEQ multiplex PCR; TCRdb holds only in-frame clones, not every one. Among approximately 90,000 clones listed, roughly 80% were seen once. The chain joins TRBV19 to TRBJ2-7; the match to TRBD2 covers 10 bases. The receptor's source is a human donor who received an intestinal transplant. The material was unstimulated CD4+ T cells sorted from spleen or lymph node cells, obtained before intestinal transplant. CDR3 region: CASSVSGRASYEQYF. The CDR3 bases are TGTGCCAGTAGTGTAAGCGGGAGGGCATCCTACGAGCAGTACTTC.